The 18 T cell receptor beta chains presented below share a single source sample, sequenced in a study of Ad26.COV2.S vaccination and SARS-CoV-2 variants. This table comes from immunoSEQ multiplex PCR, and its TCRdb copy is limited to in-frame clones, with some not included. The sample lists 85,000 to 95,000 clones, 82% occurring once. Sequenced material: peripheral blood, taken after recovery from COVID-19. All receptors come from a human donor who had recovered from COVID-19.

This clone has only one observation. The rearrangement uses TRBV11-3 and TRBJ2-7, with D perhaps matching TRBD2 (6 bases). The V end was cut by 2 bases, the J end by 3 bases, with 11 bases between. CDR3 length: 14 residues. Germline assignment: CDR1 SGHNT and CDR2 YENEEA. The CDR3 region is CASSLLAEVYEQYF. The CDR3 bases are TGTGCCAGCAGCTTATTAGCGGAGGTCTACGAGCAGTACTTC.

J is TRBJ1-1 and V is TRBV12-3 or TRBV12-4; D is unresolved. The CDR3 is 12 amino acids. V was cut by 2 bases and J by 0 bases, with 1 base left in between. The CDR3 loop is CASSLMNTEAFF. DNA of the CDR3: TGTGCCAGCAGTTTAATGAACACTGAAGCTTTCTTT.

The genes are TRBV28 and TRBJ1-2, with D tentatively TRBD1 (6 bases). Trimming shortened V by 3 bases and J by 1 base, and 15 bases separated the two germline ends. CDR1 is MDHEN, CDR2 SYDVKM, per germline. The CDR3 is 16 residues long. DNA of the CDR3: TGTGCCAGCAGTTTGCCCGGGGGCGGCTTTAACTATGGCTACACCTTC. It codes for CASSLPGGGFNYGYTF.

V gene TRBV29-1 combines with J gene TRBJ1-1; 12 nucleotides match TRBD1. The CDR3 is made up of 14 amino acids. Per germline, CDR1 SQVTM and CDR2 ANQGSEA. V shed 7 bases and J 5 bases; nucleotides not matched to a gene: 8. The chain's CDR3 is CSAWDRGLGTEAFF. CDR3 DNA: TGCAGCGCCTGGGACAGGGGGCTGGGAACTGAAGCTTTCTTT.

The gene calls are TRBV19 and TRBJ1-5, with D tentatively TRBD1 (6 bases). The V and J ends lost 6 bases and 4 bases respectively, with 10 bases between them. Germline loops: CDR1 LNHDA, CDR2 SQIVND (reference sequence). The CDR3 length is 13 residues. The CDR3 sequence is CASSADSNQPQHF. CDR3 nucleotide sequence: TGTGCCAGTAGCGCGGACAGTAATCAGCCCCAGCATTTT. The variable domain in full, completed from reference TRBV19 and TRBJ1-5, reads DGGITQSPKYLFRKEGQNVTLSCEQNLNHDAMYWYRQDPGQGLRLIYYSQIVNDFQKGDIAEGYSVSREKKESFPLTVTSAQKNPTAFYLCASSADSNQPQHFGDGTRLSIL.

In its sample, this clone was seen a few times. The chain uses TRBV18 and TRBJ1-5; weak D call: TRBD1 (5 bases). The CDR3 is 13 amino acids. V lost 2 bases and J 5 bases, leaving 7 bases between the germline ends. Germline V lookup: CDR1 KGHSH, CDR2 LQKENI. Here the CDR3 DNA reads TGTGCCAGCTCACCAGTGACAGATCAGCCCCAGCATTTT. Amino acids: CASSPVTDQPQHF.

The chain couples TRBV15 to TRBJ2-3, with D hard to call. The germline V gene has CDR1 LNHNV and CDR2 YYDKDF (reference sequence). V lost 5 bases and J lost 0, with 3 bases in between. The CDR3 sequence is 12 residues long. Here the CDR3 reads CATSLSTDTQYF. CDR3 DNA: TGTGCCACCAGCCTTAGCACAGATACGCAGTATTTT.

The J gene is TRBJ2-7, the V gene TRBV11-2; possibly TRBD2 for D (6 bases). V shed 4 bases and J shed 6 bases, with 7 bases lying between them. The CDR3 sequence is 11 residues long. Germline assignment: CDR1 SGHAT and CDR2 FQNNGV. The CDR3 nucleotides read TGTGCCAGCAGCTGGGGGGTCGAGCAGTACTTC. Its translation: CASSWGVEQYF.

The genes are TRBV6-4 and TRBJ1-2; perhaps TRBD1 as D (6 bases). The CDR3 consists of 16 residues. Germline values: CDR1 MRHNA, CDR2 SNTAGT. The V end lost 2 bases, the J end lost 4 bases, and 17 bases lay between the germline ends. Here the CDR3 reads CASSDAASGGPYGYTF. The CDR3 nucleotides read TGTGCCAGCAGTGACGCCGCCAGCGGGGGCCCCTATGGCTACACCTTC.

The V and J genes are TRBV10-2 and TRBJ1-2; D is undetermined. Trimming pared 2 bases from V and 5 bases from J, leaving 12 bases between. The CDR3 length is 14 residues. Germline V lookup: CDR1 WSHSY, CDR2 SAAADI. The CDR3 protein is CASSENPSGYGYTF. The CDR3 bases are TGCGCCAGCAGTGAGAATCCTTCGGGGTATGGCTACACCTTC.

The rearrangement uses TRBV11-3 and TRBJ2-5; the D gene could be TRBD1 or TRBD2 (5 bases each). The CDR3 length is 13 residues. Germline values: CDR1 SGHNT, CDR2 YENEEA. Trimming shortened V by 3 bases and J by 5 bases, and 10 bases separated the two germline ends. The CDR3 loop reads CASSFQGGETQYF. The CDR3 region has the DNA TGTGCCAGCAGCTTTCAGGGCGGGGAGACCCAGTACTTC.

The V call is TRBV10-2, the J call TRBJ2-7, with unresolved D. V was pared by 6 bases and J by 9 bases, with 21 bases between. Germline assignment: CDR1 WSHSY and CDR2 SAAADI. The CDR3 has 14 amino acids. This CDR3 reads CASRTDATRLGQYF. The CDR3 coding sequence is TGCGCCAGCAGGACGGACGCTACCCGCCTGGGGCAGTACTTC.

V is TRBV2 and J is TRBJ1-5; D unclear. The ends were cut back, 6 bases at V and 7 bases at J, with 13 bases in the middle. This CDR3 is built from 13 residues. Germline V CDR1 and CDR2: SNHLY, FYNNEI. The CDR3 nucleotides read TGTGCCAGCAGAAGTCGGTTGGGCCAGCCCCAGCATTTT. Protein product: CASRSRLGQPQHF.

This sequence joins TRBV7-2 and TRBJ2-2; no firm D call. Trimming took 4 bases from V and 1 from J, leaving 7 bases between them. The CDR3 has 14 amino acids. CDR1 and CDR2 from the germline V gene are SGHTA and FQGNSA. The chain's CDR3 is CASSYTLNTGELFF. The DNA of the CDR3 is TGTGCCAGCAGCTACACACTGAACACCGGGGAGCTGTTTTTT.

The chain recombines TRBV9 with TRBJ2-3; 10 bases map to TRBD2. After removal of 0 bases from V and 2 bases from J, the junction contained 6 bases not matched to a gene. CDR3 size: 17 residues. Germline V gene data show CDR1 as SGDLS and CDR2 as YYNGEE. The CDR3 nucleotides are TGTGCCAGCAGCGTAGATACTAGCGGGACGCCCACAGATACGCAGTATTTT. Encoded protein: CASSVDTSGTPTDTQYF. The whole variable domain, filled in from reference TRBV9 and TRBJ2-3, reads DSGVTQTPKHLITATGQRVTLRCSPRSGDLSVYWYQQSLDQGLQFLIQYYNGEERAKGNILERFSAQQFPDLHSELNLSSLELGDSALYFCASSVDTSGTPTDTQYFGPGTRLTVL.

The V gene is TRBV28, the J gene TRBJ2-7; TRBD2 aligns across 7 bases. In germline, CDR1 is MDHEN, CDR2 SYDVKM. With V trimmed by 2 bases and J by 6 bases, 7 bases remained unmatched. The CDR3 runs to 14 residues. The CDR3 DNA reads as TGTGCCAGCAGTTTAATGGGCGGGAGTTTCGAGCAGTACTTC. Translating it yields CASSLMGGSFEQYF.

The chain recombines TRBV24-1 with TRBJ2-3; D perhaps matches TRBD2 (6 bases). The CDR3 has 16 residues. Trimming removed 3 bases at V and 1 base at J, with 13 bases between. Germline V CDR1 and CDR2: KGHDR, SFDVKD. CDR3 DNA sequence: TGTGCCACCAGTGATCCGTCGCCGGGGGGCACAGATACGCAGTATTTT. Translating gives CATSDPSPGGTDTQYF.

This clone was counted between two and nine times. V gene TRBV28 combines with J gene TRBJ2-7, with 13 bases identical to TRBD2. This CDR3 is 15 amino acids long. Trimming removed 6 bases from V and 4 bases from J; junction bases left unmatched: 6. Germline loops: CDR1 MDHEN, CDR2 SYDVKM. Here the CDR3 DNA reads TGTGCCAGCAGCCGGACTAGCGGGAGAGGTTACGAGCAGTACTTC. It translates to CASSRTSGRGYEQYF.